Sequencing of this T cell receptor (beta chain) was carried out in a study of T cell repertoires in cytomegalovirus infection. As for the study in general: Both CMV infection and a matching HLA type were indicated by public TCR beta signatures.

Per the germline V gene, CDR1 is SGHVS and CDR2 is FNYEAQ. This CDR3 is 15 amino acids long. The J segment lost 4 bases and the V segment lost 5 bases, leaving 7 bases of the junction unmatched. This clonotype was recorded once. What it binds is not known. Being one base from a much bigger clone, this may be a read error. From the reads, TCRdb called clonotypes with MiXCR, one entry per CDR3 protein. The sample lists fewer than 1,000,000 distinct CDR3 sequences; roughly 31% were seen once. The receptor's source is a human donor in good health (CMV status not recorded). Some clones in this sample may be carry-over from other donors' samples. This sequence joins TRBV7-6 and TRBJ2-4; 8 bases are a match to TRBD2. The sample here was cultured CD8+ T cells from PBMCs, taken from culture after CMV antigen stimulation. CDR3 sequence (DNA): TGTGCCAGCAGCCCTCCGGGGGGGACGAAAAACATTCAGTACTTC. Its translation is CASSPPGGTKNIQYF. Combining the CDR3 with reference TRBV7-6 and TRBJ2-4 gives the whole variable domain GAGVSQSPRYKVTKRGQDVALRCDPISGHVSLYWYRQALGQGPEFLTYFNYEAQQDKSGLPNDRFSAERPEGSISTLTIQRTEQRDSAMYRCASSPPGGTKNIQYFGAGTRLSVL.